This T cell receptor beta chain was sequenced in a study of blood T cell repertoires in COVID-19. The overall study: Samples came from the United States, Italy and Spain, spanning acute and convalescent COVID-19. T cells, B-cell-depleted T cells, or PBMCs supplied cDNA or gDNA.

The CDR3 loop spans 14 amino acids. V was trimmed by 4 bases and J by 8 bases, leaving 17 bases between them. Germline CDR1 reads MNHEY; CDR2 reads SMNVEV (reference sequence). Authors' analysis steps: Amplification with reference gene primers provided the estimates of nucleated cell counts. The repertoire was sequenced with immunoSEQ multiplex PCR; TCRdb's copy has only in-frame clones and lacks some. The DNA was the basis for D and trimming; V, J and clone size are from that table. The top ten clones hold approximately 7.3% of a sample with about 100,000 clones, roughly 87% of them seen once. Material: peripheral blood. The rearrangement joins TRBV27 to TRBJ1-2; D is possibly TRBD1 (6 bases). This TCR derives from a man in his thirties or forties in a cohort sampled during active COVID-19. The CDR3 sequence is CASSWGTGIGGYTF. CDR3 nucleotides: TGTGCCAGCAGTTGGGGAACAGGGATAGGCGGCTACACCTTC.